This T cell receptor beta chain is from a study of shared clonotypes between healthy human individuals. Looking at the study overall: Plates per donor: three CD4 naive, three CD4 memory, two CD8 naive, one CD8 memory. General study results and limits: Genetic and exposure-history diversity was limited by the small donor number.

Worth noting for this clone: Its target is unknown.

Produced via immunoSEQ multiplex PCR; TCRdb's table is partial and in-frame only. The sample lists 1.5 million to 2.5 million clones, roughly 94% occurring once. CD8 cells regarded as naive lacked CD45RO, were positively chosen for CCR7, and omitted terminally differentiated effector memory CD45RA+ cells. The CDR3 is 12 amino acids. V was clipped by 1 base and J by 14 bases, with 14 bases between them. Germline V gene data show CDR1 as MGHRA and CDR2 as YSYEKL. The sequence came from a man aged 18 to 29 in good health. Sequencing was performed on naive CD8+ T cells sorted from blood. The chain carries TRBV4-1 and TRBJ1-2, with unresolved D. The CDR3 coding sequence is TGCGCCAGCAGCCAAGGCCCTCGTTGGTGGACCTTC. Translating it yields CASSQGPRWWTF.